A single sample is the source of the 26 T cell receptor beta chains below, sequenced in a study of identical twins. TCRdb reprocessed the 5' RACE reads with MiXCR, giving one entry per CDR3 protein. The sample has 690,000 or so distinct CDR3 sequences, under 9% seen once. This sample was shared with a second study, whose subject was yellow fever vaccine responses in identical twins.

Specimen: PBMCs. The receptors originated from a woman between 18 and 30 years old in good health.

The chain is built from TRBV7-2 and TRBJ1-6; a possible D gene is TRBD1 (5 bases). CDR1 and CDR2 (germline): SGHTA, FQGNSA. The CDR3 is 14 residues long. V was clipped by 1 base and J by 8 bases, with 9 bases between them. In nucleotides, the CDR3 is TGTGCCAGCAGCTTAGACGGGGCGCATTCACCCCTCCACTTT. Its protein product is CASSLDGAHSPLHF.

This rearrangement joins TRBV7-2 to TRBJ2-3; D may match TRBD1 or TRBD2 (6 bases each). Trimming shortened V by 2 bases and J by 6 bases, and 18 bases separated the two germline ends. There are 16 residues in the CDR3. Germline V gene lookup returns CDR1 SGHTA and CDR2 FQGNSA. The CDR3 is CASSLRAWGAGDTQYF. The CDR3 DNA follows: TGTGCCAGCAGCTTACGGGCTTGGGGGGCCGGTGATACGCAGTATTTT.

In its sample, this clonotype was seen a few times. This chain links TRBV13 with TRBJ2-1; TRBD2 matches 10 bases. This CDR3 comprises 18 residues. CDR1 is PRHDT and CDR2 is FYEKMQ in the germline V gene (reference sequence). As DNA, the CDR3 is TGTACCTGCAGCTCCGGGTCTAGCGGGGGAAGCTCCTACAATGAGCAGTTCTTC. It encodes CTCSSGSSGGSSYNEQFF.

This clonotype has more than one count but fewer than ten. The CDR3 sequence is CASSPGTGTLSGANVLTF. CDR3 sequence (DNA): TGCGCCAGCAGCCCGGGGACAGGGACTCTCTCTGGGGCCAACGTCCTGACTTTC. The chain combines TRBV4-3 with TRBJ2-6; 9 bases map to TRBD1. The CDR3 is made up of 18 amino acids. V lost 4 bases and J lost 0; bases outside the gene matches: 7. The germline V gene encodes CDR1 LGHNA and CDR2 YSLEER.

This clonotype was counted many times. The chain carries TRBV24-1 and TRBJ2-3; D is possibly TRBD1 or TRBD2 (6 bases each). V was clipped by 2 bases and J by 5 bases, with 13 bases between them. Germline loops: CDR1 KGHDR, CDR2 SFDVKD. The length of the CDR3 is 15 residues. The CDR3 sequence is CATSDSRGPKDTQYF. CDR3 in DNA: TGTGCCACCAGTGATTCTCGGGGGCCGAAAGATACGCAGTATTTT.

This clonotype was counted between two and nine times. The chain combines TRBV7-9 with TRBJ1-1; D gene unclear. CDR3 length: 14 amino acids. Germline CDR1 SEHNR, CDR2 FQNEAQ (reference sequence). The ends were cut back, 5 bases at V and 4 bases at J, with 14 bases in the middle. This CDR3 is CASSVSTRSTEAFF. The CDR3 DNA reads as TGTGCCAGCAGCGTATCGACCAGGAGCACTGAAGCTTTCTTT.

This clonotype was detected only a few times. The chain couples TRBV28 to TRBJ2-2, with a tentative D call TRBD2 (7 bases). The CDR3 spans 15 residues. V gave up 6 bases and J gave up 6 bases, with 17 bases separating them. From germline, CDR1 is MDHEN and CDR2 SYDVKM. The CDR3 reads CASSLWGGAPGELFF. CDR3 nucleotide sequence: TGTGCCAGCAGCCTCTGGGGGGGGGCCCCCGGGGAGCTGTTTTTT.

This chain connects TRBV19 to TRBJ2-5; 7 bases agree with TRBD2. The V gene end was trimmed by 1 base and the J gene end by 1 base; junction bases not matched to a gene: 3. This CDR3 contains 15 residues. Germline CDR1 reads LNHDA; CDR2 reads SQIVND (reference sequence). CDR3 region: CASSIVERGQETQYF. DNA for the CDR3: TGTGCCAGTAGTATAGTAGAGCGGGGCCAAGAGACCCAGTACTTC.

The table lists this clonotype with a few counts. The CDR3 is CASSLFDREHGYTF. The CDR3 nucleotides are TGTGCCAGCAGCTTGTTTGACAGGGAACATGGCTACACCTTC. The chain uses TRBV5-6 and TRBJ1-2; 7 bases match TRBD1. V dropped 1 base and J dropped 6; count of bases not matched to a gene: 6. Germline-derived CDR1 and CDR2 are SGHDT and YYEEEE. This CDR3 region has 14 residues.

This chain links TRBV12-3 or TRBV12-4 with TRBJ1-2, with TRBD1 matching 11 bases. Trimming cost V 5 bases and J 4 bases; bases outside gene matches: 9. CDR3 length equals 16 residues. CDR3 loop: CASSPWTGGDFYGYTF. The DNA of the CDR3 is TGTGCCAGCAGTCCATGGACAGGGGGCGACTTCTATGGCTACACCTTC.

This clonotype turned up a few times. The chain joins TRBV11-3 to TRBJ2-1; no clear D. The CDR3 contains 14 residues. Looked up from germline, CDR1 is SGHNT and CDR2 is YENEEA. V lost 5 bases and J 9 bases, leaving 17 bases between the germline ends. CDR3 nucleotides: TGTGCCAGCAGCCCCGGCCCCCGGTTGGGTGAGCAGTTCTTC. It translates to CASSPGPRLGEQFF.

This clonotype showed up just a few times. V and J are TRBV3-1 and TRBJ2-3; D is perhaps TRBD1 (5 bases). This CDR3 is 13 amino acids long. V was shortened by 6 bases and J by 4 bases, with 11 bases between the two germline ends. Germline V gene sequence: CDR1 LGHDT, CDR2 YNNKEL (reference sequence). CDR3 DNA sequence: TGTGCCAGCAGGTATGCAGGGTCAGATACGCAGTATTTT. Amino acids: CASRYAGSDTQYF.

This clonotype has more than one count but fewer than ten. The chain carries TRBV27 and TRBJ2-2, with TRBD1 identical over 10 bases. The V and J ends lost 5 bases and 5 bases, in that order; junction bases with no gene match: 5. The CDR3 contains 15 residues. CDR1 is MNHEY and CDR2 is SMNVEV in the germline V gene (reference sequence). CDR3 sequence (DNA): TGTGCCAGCAGTCTAGGGACAGGGGTAACCGGGGAGCTGTTTTTT. Encoded protein: CASSLGTGVTGELFF.

The chain carries TRBV28 and TRBJ2-3, with 10 bases lining up with TRBD2. Per the germline V gene, CDR1 is MDHEN and CDR2 is SYDVKM. The V and J ends lost 3 bases and 0 bases, in that order; junction bases with no gene match: 15. This CDR3 spans 20 amino acids. CDR3 DNA: TGTGCCAGCAGTTTTTATAACTCGGCTAGCGGGAGAGCTAGCACAGATACGCAGTATTTT. Amino acid sequence: CASSFYNSASGRASTDTQYF. Combining the CDR3 with reference TRBV28 and TRBJ2-3 gives the whole variable domain DVKVTQSSRYLVKRTGEKVFLECVQDMDHENMFWYRQDPGLGLRLIYFSYDVKMKEKGDIPEGYSVSREKKERFSLILESASTNQTSMYLCASSFYNSASGRASTDTQYFGPGTRLTVL.

This clonotype was recorded a few times. This sequence joins TRBV20-1 and TRBJ1-2; D ambiguous. Germline CDR1 reads DFQATT; CDR2 reads SNEGSKA (reference sequence). There are 12 residues in the CDR3. V lost 2 bases and J 2 bases, leaving 6 bases between the germline ends. The CDR3 DNA sequence: TGCAGTGCTAGAACAGAGAACTATGGCTACACCTTC. Residues: CSARTENYGYTF.

This clonotype was picked up many times. The rearrangement joins TRBV20-1 to TRBJ2-2, with 9 bases fitting TRBD1. The CDR3 totals 14 residues. With V trimmed by 4 bases and J by 6 bases, 6 bases remained unmatched. Germline V lookup: CDR1 DFQATT, CDR2 SNEGSKA (reference sequence). The CDR3 DNA is TGCAGTGCTACCGGGACAGGGTTTCCCGGGGAGCTGTTTTTT. This translates into CSATGTGFPGELFF.

The chain links TRBV7-2 to TRBJ2-5; D is unresolved. The V end lost 4 bases, the J end lost 5 bases, and 20 bases lay between the germline ends. The CDR3 is made up of 16 amino acids. Germline loops: CDR1 SGHTA, CDR2 FQGNSA. In DNA, the CDR3 is TGTGCCAGCAGCTCCTATCGATCCAGAGTTGGGGAGACCCAGTACTTC. Translating it yields CASSSYRSRVGETQYF.

This clonotype was recorded a few times. The gene calls are TRBV28 and TRBJ2-7; D might be TRBD1 or TRBD2, each matching 5 bases. The CDR3 consists of 16 residues. The germline V gene has CDR1 MDHEN and CDR2 SYDVKM. Trimming left V 6 bases short and J 2 bases short, with 20 bases between. Here the CDR3 reads CASSLLRDGRPYEQYF. The CDR3 nucleotides are TGTGCCAGCAGCCTACTCCGGGACGGAAGGCCCTACGAGCAGTACTTC.

This chain uses TRBV6-5 with TRBJ2-3; 12 nucleotides line up with TRBD2. The CDR3 consists of 17 residues. CDR1 MNHEY and CDR2 SVGAGI come from the germline V gene. V lost 1 base and J lost 0; bases outside the gene matches: 2. The CDR3 loop reads CASSYFGLAGSTDTQYF. For the CDR3, the DNA is TGTGCCAGCAGTTACTTTGGACTAGCGGGGAGCACAGATACGCAGTATTTT.

The V call is TRBV6-1, the J call TRBJ2-3, with 9 bases that match TRBD2. V dropped 6 bases and J dropped 2; count of bases not matched to a gene: 9. The CDR3 has 16 amino acids. The germline V gene has CDR1 MNHNS and CDR2 SASEGT. CDR3 residues: CASSRSGSPLTDTQYF. The CDR3 region has the DNA TGTGCCAGCAGCCGTAGCGGGAGCCCTCTCACAGATACGCAGTATTTT.

This clonotype was seen a handful of times. The V gene is TRBV7-8, the J gene TRBJ2-3, with 9 nucleotides matching TRBD2. Germline-derived CDR1 and CDR2 are SGHVS and FQNEAQ. Germline trimming cut 0 bases from V and 0 bases from J; bases unmatched to any gene: 7. The CDR3 is made up of 18 amino acids. The CDR3 bases are TGTGCCAGCAGCTTAGCCCGCCTAGCGGGAATTAGCACAGATACGCAGTATTTT. Encoded protein: CASSLARLAGISTDTQYF.

This clonotype was counted a few times. The J gene is TRBJ1-4, the V gene TRBV5-6; tentatively, D is TRBD1 (6 bases). V lost 2 bases and J 12 bases, leaving 11 bases between the germline ends. The CDR3 extends over 12 amino acids. Germline V gives CDR1 SGHDT, CDR2 YYEEEE. As DNA, the CDR3 is TGTGCCAGCAGCTTCGGACAGAGTCAACTGTTTTTT. This gives the protein CASSFGQSQLFF.

This chain links TRBV7-6 with TRBJ1-1, with TRBD1 matching over 8 bases. Germline V gene sequence: CDR1 SGHVS, CDR2 FNYEAQ. The CDR3 extends over 15 amino acids. The V segment lost 5 bases and the J segment 2 bases; nucleotides outside the gene matches: 7. The CDR3 sequence is CASSLQGERNTEAFF. DNA of the CDR3: TGTGCCAGCAGCCTACAGGGGGAGAGAAACACTGAAGCTTTCTTT.

Notes on this clonotype: At one boundary the junction diverges from the germline segment, which might be a read error. The CDR3 here is CACSQDQRPAYEQYF. CDR3 in DNA: TGTGCCTGCAGCCAAGATCAACGGCCCGCCTACGAGCAGTACTTC. The rearrangement uses TRBV3-1 and TRBJ2-7; D gene unclear. Germline lookup yields CDR1 LGHDT and CDR2 YNNKEL (reference sequence). The CDR3 runs 15 residues.

This clonotype appeared a few times. The genes are TRBV28 and TRBJ1-1, with unresolved D. Germline values: CDR1 MDHEN, CDR2 SYDVKM. The CDR3 has 14 amino acids. The V gene lost 2 bases and the J gene lost 0 bases, with 7 bases spanning the gap. The CDR3 here is CASSLRYMNTEAFF. In nucleotides, the CDR3 is TGTGCCAGCAGTTTACGGTACATGAACACTGAAGCTTTCTTT.

This clonotype was seen only a few times. V usage is TRBV27 and J usage is TRBJ2-2; the D is unclear. In germline, CDR1 is MNHEY, CDR2 SMNVEV (reference sequence). CDR3 size: 14 residues. Trimming removed 3 bases from V and 4 bases from J, with 9 bases in between. CDR3 DNA: TGTGCCAGCAGTTTCCCCCCTGGCACCGGGGAGCTGTTTTTT. Translation gives CASSFPPGTGELFF.